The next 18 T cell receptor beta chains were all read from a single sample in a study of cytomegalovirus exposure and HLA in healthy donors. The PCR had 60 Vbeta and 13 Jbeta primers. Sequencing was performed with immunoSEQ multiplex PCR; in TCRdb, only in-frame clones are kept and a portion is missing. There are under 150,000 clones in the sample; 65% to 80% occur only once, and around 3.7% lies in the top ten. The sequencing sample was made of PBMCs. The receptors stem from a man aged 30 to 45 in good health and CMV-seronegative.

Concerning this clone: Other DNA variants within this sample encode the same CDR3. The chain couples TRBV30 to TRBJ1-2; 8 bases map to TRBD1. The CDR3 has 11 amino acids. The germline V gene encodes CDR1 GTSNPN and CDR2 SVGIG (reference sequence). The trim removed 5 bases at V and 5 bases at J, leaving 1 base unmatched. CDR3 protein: CAWGQGYGYTF. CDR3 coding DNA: TGTGCCTGGGGACAGGGTTATGGCTACACCTTC.

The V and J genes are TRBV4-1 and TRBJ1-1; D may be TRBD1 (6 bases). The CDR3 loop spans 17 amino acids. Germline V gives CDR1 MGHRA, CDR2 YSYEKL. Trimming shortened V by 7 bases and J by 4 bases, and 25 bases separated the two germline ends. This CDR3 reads CASTSGEGIGGGTEAFF. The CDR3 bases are TGCGCCAGCACCTCGGGTGAAGGGATTGGGGGCGGCACTGAAGCTTTCTTT.

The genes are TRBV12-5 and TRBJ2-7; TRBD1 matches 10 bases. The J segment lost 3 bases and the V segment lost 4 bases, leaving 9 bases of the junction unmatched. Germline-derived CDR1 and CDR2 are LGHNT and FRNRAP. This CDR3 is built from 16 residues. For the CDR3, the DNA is TGTGCTAGTGGTTGGGGACAGGGGACAAAGTTCTACGAGCAGTACTTC. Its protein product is CASGWGQGTKFYEQYF.

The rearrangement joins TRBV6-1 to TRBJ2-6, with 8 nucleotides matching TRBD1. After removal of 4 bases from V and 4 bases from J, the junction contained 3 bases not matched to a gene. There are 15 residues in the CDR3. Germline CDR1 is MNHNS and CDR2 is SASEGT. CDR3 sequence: CASSGRGPGANVLTF. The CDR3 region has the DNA TGTGCCAGCAGTGGCAGGGGGCCAGGGGCCAACGTCCTGACTTTC.

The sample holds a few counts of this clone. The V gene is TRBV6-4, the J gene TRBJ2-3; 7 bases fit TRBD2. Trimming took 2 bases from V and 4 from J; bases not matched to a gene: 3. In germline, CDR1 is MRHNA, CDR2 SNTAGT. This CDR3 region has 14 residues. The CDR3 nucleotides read TGTGCCAGCAGTGACGGGGGGGGTTCAGATACGCAGTATTTT. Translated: CASSDGGGSDTQYF.

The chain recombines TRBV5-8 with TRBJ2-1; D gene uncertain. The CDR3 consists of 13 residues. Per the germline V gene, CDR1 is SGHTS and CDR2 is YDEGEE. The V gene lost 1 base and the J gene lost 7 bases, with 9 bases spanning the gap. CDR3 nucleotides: TGTGCCAGCAGCTTGCAGTCGGGTAATGAGCAGTTCTTC. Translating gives CASSLQSGNEQFF.

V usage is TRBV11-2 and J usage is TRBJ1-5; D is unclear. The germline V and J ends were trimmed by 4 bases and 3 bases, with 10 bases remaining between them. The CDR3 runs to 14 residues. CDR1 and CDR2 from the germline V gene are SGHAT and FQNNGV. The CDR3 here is CASSSERNNQPQHF. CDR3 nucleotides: TGTGCCAGCAGCTCGGAGCGGAACAATCAGCCCCAGCATTTT.

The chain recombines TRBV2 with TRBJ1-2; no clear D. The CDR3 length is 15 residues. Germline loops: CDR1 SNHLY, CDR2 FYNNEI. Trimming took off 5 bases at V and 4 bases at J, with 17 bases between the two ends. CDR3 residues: CASSLADYSIYGYTF. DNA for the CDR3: TGTGCCAGCAGTCTGGCAGACTATTCGATCTATGGCTACACCTTC.

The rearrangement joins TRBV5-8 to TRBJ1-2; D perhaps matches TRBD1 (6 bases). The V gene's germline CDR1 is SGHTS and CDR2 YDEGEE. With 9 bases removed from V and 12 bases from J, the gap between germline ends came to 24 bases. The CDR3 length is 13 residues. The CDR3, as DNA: TGTGCCATCGCTGACAGGATCGTAAGTCAGGACACCTTC. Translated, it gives CAIADRIVSQDTF.

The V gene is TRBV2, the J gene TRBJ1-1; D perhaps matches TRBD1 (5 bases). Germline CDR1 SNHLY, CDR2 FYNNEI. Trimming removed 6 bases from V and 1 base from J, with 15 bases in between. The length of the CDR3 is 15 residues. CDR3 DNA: TGTGCCAGCAGCTCTCTAACAGGTTGGAACACTGAAGCTTTCTTT. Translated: CASSSLTGWNTEAFF.

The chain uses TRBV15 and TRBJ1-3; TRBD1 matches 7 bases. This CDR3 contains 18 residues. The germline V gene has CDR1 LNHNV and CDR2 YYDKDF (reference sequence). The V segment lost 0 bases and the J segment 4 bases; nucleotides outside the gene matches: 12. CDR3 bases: TGTGCCACCAGCAGAGAGGGGGACAGATCAACCCGGGGAAACACCATATATTTT. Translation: CATSREGDRSTRGNTIYF. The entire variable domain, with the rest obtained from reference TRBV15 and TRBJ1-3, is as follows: DAMVIQNPRYQVTQFGKPVTLSCSQTLNHNVMYWYQQKSSQAPKLLFHYYDKDFNNEADTPDNFQSRRPNTSFCFLDIRSPGLGDTAMYLCATSREGDRSTRGNTIYFGEGSWLTVV.

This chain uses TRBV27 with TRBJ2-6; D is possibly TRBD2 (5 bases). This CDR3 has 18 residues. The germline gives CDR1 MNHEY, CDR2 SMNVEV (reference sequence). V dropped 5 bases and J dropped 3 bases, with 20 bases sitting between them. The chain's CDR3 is CASSPATRRSGGANVLTF. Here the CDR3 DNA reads TGTGCCAGCAGTCCCGCGACCCGGAGGAGTGGTGGGGCCAACGTCCTGACTTTC.

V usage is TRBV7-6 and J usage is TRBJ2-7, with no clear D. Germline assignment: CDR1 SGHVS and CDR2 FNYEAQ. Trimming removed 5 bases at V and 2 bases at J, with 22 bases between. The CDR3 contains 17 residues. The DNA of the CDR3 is TGTGCCAGCAGCCTCTCAAGCTCAGCAGGTCTTCCCTACGAGCAGTACTTC. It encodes CASSLSSSAGLPYEQYF.

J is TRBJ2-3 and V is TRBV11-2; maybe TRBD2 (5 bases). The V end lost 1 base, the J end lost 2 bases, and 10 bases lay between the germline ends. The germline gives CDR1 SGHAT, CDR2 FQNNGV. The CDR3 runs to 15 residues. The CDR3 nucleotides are TGTGCCAGCAGCTTAGCTAGCAGCAACACAGATACGCAGTATTTT. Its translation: CASSLASSNTDTQYF.

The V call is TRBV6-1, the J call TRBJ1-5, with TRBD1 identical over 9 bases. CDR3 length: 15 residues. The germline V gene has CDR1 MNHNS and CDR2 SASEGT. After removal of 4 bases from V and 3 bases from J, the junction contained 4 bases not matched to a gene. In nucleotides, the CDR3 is TGTGCCAGCAGTGGCGGACAGGGGAACAATCAGCCCCAGCATTTT. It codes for CASSGGQGNNQPQHF.

The CDR3 sequence: CASSLGSGGYEQYF. The CDR3 DNA reads TGCGCCAGCAGCTTGGGTAGCGGAGGGTACGAGCAGTACTTC. The rearrangement uses TRBV5-1 and TRBJ2-7; possibly TRBD2 for D (6 bases). Germline assignment: CDR1 SGHRS and CDR2 YFSETQ. V gave up 0 bases and J gave up 4 bases, with 11 bases separating them. The CDR3 loop spans 14 amino acids.

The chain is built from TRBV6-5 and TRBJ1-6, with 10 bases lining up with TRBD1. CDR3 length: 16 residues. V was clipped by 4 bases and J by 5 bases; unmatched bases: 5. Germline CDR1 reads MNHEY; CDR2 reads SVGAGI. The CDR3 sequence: CASSSQDRGNNSPLHF. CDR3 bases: TGTGCCAGCAGTTCCCAGGACAGGGGGAATAATTCACCCCTCCACTTT.

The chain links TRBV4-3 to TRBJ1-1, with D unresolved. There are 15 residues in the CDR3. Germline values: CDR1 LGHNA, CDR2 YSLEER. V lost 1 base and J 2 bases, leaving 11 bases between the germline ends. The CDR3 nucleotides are TGCGCCAGCAGCCAAGGGGAAGCGGACAACACTGAAGCTTTCTTT. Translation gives CASSQGEADNTEAFF.